The clone carrying this T cell receptor beta chain appeared a few times. What it binds is unknown. TCRdb used MiXCR to reprocess the reads, holding one entry per CDR3 protein. The data show around 550,000 distinct CDR3 sequences, with approximately 25% seen just once and 13% held by the top ten. V dropped 3 bases and J dropped 0; count of bases not matched to a gene: 4. Germline V gives CDR1 SEHNR, CDR2 FQNEAQ (reference sequence). This CDR3 contains 16 residues. The data were obtained in a study of T cell repertoires in cytomegalovirus infection. Study at large: From public TCR beta signatures came an indication of both CMV infection and matching HLA type.

Study-level results: There were HLA-C-restricted CMV-specific TCR beta clonotypes dominating the ex vivo response.

The chain combines TRBV7-9 with TRBJ2-4; 8 bases are a match to TRBD1. The receptor was isolated from a human donor in good health (CMV status not recorded). Some clones in this sample may be carry-over from other donors' samples. The sequenced sample consisted of PBMCs. The CDR3 DNA sequence: TGTGCCAGCAGCTTCTATCAGGGGGCAGCCAAAAACATTCAGTACTTC. It encodes CASSFYQGAAKNIQYF.